These 21 T cell receptor beta chains originate from one sample sequenced in a study of memory CD4+ T cells and cytomegalovirus serostatus. Single viable CD3+CD4+CD8-CD45RO+ cells were sorted as the memory CD4+ T cells. Sequencing used immunoSEQ multiplex PCR; TCRdb keeps in-frame clones, though not all of them. The profile shows 50,000 or so clones, around 78% of them singletons. Sequencing was performed on memory CD4+ T cells from blood. These TCRs come from an adult in good health and CMV-seronegative.

The sample holds a few counts of this clone. V usage is TRBV9 and J usage is TRBJ2-3; 8 bases line up with TRBD1. The J segment lost 0 bases and the V segment lost 6 bases, leaving 6 bases of the junction unmatched. Germline lookup yields CDR1 SGDLS and CDR2 YYNGEE. The length of the CDR3 is 15 residues. The CDR3 sequence: CASNQGAASTDTQYF. CDR3 bases: TGTGCCAGCAATCAGGGGGCGGCTAGCACAGATACGCAGTATTTT. The entire variable domain, with the rest obtained from reference TRBV9 and TRBJ2-3, is as follows: DSGVTQTPKHLITATGQRVTLRCSPRSGDLSVYWYQQSLDQGLQFLIQYYNGEERAKGNILERFSAQQFPDLHSELNLSSLELGDSALYFCASNQGAASTDTQYFGPGTRLTVL.

The genes are TRBV5-1 and TRBJ1-1, with D uncertain. This CDR3 spans 13 amino acids. The ends were cut back, 0 bases at V and 3 bases at J, with 6 bases in the middle. Germline CDR1 reads SGHRS; CDR2 reads YFSETQ. The CDR3 is CASSLEQYTEAFF. The CDR3 DNA reads TGCGCCAGCAGCTTGGAACAGTACACTGAAGCTTTCTTT.

V and J are TRBV19 and TRBJ1-1, with 9 bases lining up with TRBD1. The CDR3 length is 14 residues. The ends lost 10 bases at V and 6 bases at J; junction bases unmatched: 12. Germline V gives CDR1 LNHDA, CDR2 SQIVND (reference sequence). The chain's CDR3 is CATRAGTGRSEAFF. CDR3 DNA sequence: TGTGCCACCAGAGCCGGGACAGGGAGGTCTGAAGCTTTCTTT.

This chain links TRBV11-2 with TRBJ2-6, with 10 bases identical to TRBD2. Germline lookup yields CDR1 SGHAT and CDR2 FQNNGV. J gave up 0 bases and V 5 bases, and 7 bases lay outside the gene matches. The CDR3 is made up of 18 amino acids. The CDR3 nucleotides are TGTGCCAGCAGCCGGCGTACTAGCGGGATCTCTGGGGCCAACGTCCTGACTTTC. It yields the protein CASSRRTSGISGANVLTF.

This clone has a single count. The rearrangement joins TRBV7-2 to TRBJ1-5, with D maybe TRBD1 (6 bases). Trimming shortened V by 1 base and J by 5 bases, and 12 bases separated the two germline ends. The CDR3 totals 15 residues. Germline CDR1 SGHTA, CDR2 FQGNSA. CDR3 in DNA: TGTGCCAGCAGCTTAGGGGGGCGACAGTATCAGCCCCAGCATTTT. The encoded protein is CASSLGGRQYQPQHF.

The chain links TRBV28 to TRBJ2-2; D may match TRBD1 or TRBD2 (7 bases each). This CDR3 region has 15 residues. V lost 6 bases to trimming and J lost 5 bases, with 16 bases between them. Germline CDR1 MDHEN, CDR2 SYDVKM. CDR3 amino acids: CASSPTGEGTGELFF. The CDR3 nucleotides read TGTGCCAGCAGCCCCACAGGGGAGGGGACCGGGGAGCTGTTTTTT.

CDR3 DNA: TGTGCCAGCAGAATAGCGGGGGGATTACAAGAGACCCAGTACTTC. Translating it yields CASRIAGGLQETQYF. The chain has TRBV6-6 and TRBJ2-5, with 10 bases aligning to TRBD2. The V and J ends lost 6 bases and 2 bases, in that order; junction bases with no gene match: 6. The CDR3 has 15 residues. The germline V gene has CDR1 MNHNY and CDR2 SVGAGI (reference sequence).

The chain recombines TRBV30 with TRBJ1-5, with D possibly matching TRBD1 (6 bases). The CDR3 spans 18 residues. Trimming shortened V by 3 bases and J by 0 bases, and 21 bases separated the two germline ends. Germline CDR1 reads GTSNPN; CDR2 reads SVGIG (reference sequence). CDR3 in DNA: TGTGCCTGGAGCGCGTCCCGGCAGGGGAGCAATAGCAATCAGCCCCAGCATTTT. It specifies CAWSASRQGSNSNQPQHF.

This chain joins TRBV6-1 and TRBJ1-2; no clear D. The germline V gene encodes CDR1 MNHNS and CDR2 SASEGT. The V end was cut by 3 bases, the J end by 8 bases, with 13 bases between. This CDR3 contains 13 residues. This CDR3 reads CASSETIGVGYTF. In nucleotides, the CDR3 is TGTGCCAGCAGTGAGACGATTGGAGTGGGCTACACCTTC.

This clone was found once. The rearrangement links TRBV5-1 to TRBJ1-1; TRBD1 agrees at 7 bases. The trim removed 4 bases at V and 4 bases at J, leaving 4 bases unmatched. This CDR3 has 13 amino acids. Germline V gene data show CDR1 as SGHRS and CDR2 as YFSETQ. The CDR3 nucleotides read TGCGCCAGCAGCCAACAGGGGCGCACTGAAGCTTTCTTT. As protein: CASSQQGRTEAFF. Filled out from reference TRBV5-1 and TRBJ1-1, the complete variable domain reads KAGVTQTPRYLIKTRGQQVTLSCSPISGHRSVSWYQQTPGQGLQFLFEYFSETQRNKGNFPGRFSGRQFSNSRSEMNVSTLELGDSALYLCASSQQGRTEAFFGQGTRLTVV.

A note on this clone: The junction departs from the called germline gene at one end, perhaps through a read error. Here the CDR3 reads CASSVAGGHFYNEQFF. DNA for the CDR3: TGTGCCAGCAGCGTAGCGGGGGGCCACTTCTACAATGAGCAGTTCTTC. V is TRBV7-8 and J is TRBJ2-1; TRBD2 matches 10 bases. Germline V gene lookup returns CDR1 SGHVS and CDR2 FQNEAQ. The CDR3 extends over 16 amino acids.

The V gene is TRBV5-1, the J gene TRBJ2-6; no firm D call. Trimming removed 2 bases at V and 2 bases at J, with 11 bases between. This CDR3 region has 16 residues. From germline, CDR1 is SGHRS and CDR2 YFSETQ. In nucleotides, the CDR3 is TGCGCCAGCAGCTTAAACAAGGGCGCTGGGGCCAACGTCCTGACTTTC. This gives the protein CASSLNKGAGANVLTF.

The rearrangement joins TRBV7-2 to TRBJ2-5; unclear D gene. With 5 bases removed from V and 4 bases from J, the gap between germline ends came to 14 bases. CDR1 SGHTA and CDR2 FQGNSA come from the germline V gene. The CDR3 totals 14 residues. The DNA for the CDR3 is TGTGCCAGCAGCGTGGACGGTTCGCGAGAGACCCAGTACTTC. Translation gives CASSVDGSRETQYF.

This chain uses TRBV4-3 with TRBJ2-7; D is uncertain. CDR1 and CDR2 (germline): LGHNA, YSLEER. V dropped 0 bases and J dropped 1 base, with 7 bases sitting between them. The CDR3 consists of 14 residues. CDR3 nucleotide sequence: TGCGCCAGCAGCCAAGATACTCAGTCCTACGAGCAGTACTTC. This codes for CASSQDTQSYEQYF.

The chain recombines TRBV5-6 with TRBJ1-2, with 8 bases that match TRBD1. Germline V gene lookup returns CDR1 SGHDT and CDR2 YYEEEE. Trimming at V came to 4 bases and at J to 0 bases, leaving 5 bases not matched to a gene. The CDR3 sequence is 15 residues long. The CDR3 bases are TGTGCCAGCAGCCTTCCGGGACAGGCTAACTATGGCTACACCTTC. As protein: CASSLPGQANYGYTF. The whole variable domain, remainder taken from reference TRBV5-6 and TRBJ1-2, is DAGVTQSPTHLIKTRGQQVTLRCSPKSGHDTVSWYQQALGQGPQFIFQYYEEEERQRGNFPDRFSGHQFPNYSSELNVNALLLGDSALYLCASSLPGQANYGYTFGSGTRLTVV.

This chain links TRBV10-1 with TRBJ1-1, with D possibly being TRBD1 (5 bases). This CDR3 region has 14 residues. CDR1 and CDR2 (germline): WNHNN, SYGVQD (reference sequence). Trimming pared 2 bases from V and 0 bases from J, leaving 7 bases between. The chain's CDR3 is CASSEAGLNTEAFF. Here the CDR3 DNA reads TGCGCCAGCAGTGAGGCGGGACTGAACACTGAAGCTTTCTTT.

This clone was observed once. This chain connects TRBV6-5 to TRBJ2-2, with a weak D call TRBD2 (6 bases). Trimming removed 0 bases at V and 6 bases at J, with 14 bases between. The length of the CDR3 is 16 residues. Per the germline V gene, CDR1 is MNHEY and CDR2 is SVGAGI. Here the CDR3 reads CASSYSRLGGAGELFF. The CDR3 coding sequence is TGTGCCAGCAGTTACTCGAGACTAGGAGGAGCCGGGGAGCTGTTTTTT.

The V and J genes are TRBV7-8 and TRBJ1-5; D unclear. The CDR3 has 13 residues. V lost 6 bases and J lost 7, with 13 bases in between. CDR1 SGHVS and CDR2 FQNEAQ come from the germline V gene. CDR3 sequence reads: CASSIGRLQPQHF. As DNA, the CDR3 is TGTGCCAGCAGTATTGGACGCCTCCAGCCCCAGCATTTT.

This rearrangement joins TRBV7-9 to TRBJ1-1, with D unresolved. The V gene's germline CDR1 is SEHNR and CDR2 FQNEAQ (reference sequence). CDR3 length: 14 amino acids. V lost 5 bases and J 1 base, leaving 11 bases between the germline ends. DNA for the CDR3: TGTGCCAGCAGCCCGTCGGGAGGGAACACTGAAGCTTTCTTT. It is translated as CASSPSGGNTEAFF.

The chain employs TRBV7-2 and TRBJ2-5; D is unresolved. V was pared by 5 bases and J by 0 bases, with 10 bases between. The CDR3 loop spans 14 amino acids. The V gene's germline CDR1 is SGHTA and CDR2 FQGNSA. CDR3 DNA sequence: TGTGCCAGCAGCCCAACTACTTACCAAGAGACCCAGTACTTC. This sequence encodes CASSPTTYQETQYF.

The chain links TRBV7-9 to TRBJ2-5; no reliable D call. CDR3 length: 12 residues. CDR1 and CDR2 (germline): SEHNR, FQNEAQ (reference sequence). Between the trimmed V and J ends, which lost 6 bases and 2 bases, there was a span of 7 bases. CDR3 coding DNA: TGTGCCAGCAGTCGTGATCAAGAGACCCAGTACTTC. Translation: CASSRDQETQYF. The complete variable domain, with remaining parts taken from reference TRBV7-9 and TRBJ2-5, reads DTGVSQNPRHKITKRGQNVTFRCDPISEHNRLYWYRQTLGQGPEFLTYFQNEAQLEKSRLLSDRFSAERPKGSFSTLEIQRTEQGDSAMYLCASSRDQETQYFGPGTRLLVL.